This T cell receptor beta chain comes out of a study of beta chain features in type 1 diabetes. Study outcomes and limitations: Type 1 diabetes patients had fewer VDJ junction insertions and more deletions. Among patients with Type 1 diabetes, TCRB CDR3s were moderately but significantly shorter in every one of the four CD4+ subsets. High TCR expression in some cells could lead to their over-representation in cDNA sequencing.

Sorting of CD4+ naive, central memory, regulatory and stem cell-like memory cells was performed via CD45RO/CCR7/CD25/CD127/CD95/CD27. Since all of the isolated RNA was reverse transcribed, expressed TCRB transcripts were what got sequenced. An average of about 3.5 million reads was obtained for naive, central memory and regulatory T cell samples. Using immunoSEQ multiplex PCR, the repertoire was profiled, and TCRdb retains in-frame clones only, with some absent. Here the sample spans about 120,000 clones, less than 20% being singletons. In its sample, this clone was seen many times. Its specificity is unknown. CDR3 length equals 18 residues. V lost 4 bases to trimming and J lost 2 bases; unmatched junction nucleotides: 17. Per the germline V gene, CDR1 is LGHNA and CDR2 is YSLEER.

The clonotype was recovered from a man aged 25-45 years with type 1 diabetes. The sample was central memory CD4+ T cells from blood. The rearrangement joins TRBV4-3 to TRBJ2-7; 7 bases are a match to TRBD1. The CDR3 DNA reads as TGCGCCAGCAGCCGAGCTCATTCTAGGGACAGAGATACCTACGAGCAGTACTTC. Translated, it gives CASSRAHSRDRDTYEQYF.